A selection of T cell receptor beta chains follows, all from one sample in a study of control samples from healthy donors and cancer patients. The protocol was immunoSEQ multiplex PCR, while the TCRdb copy is restricted to in-frame clones and leaves out a portion. The top ten clones hold around 2.5% of a sample with some 120,000 clones, roughly 93% of them seen once. The material sequenced was blood. These receptors were obtained from a man aged 25 to 40 in good health. Both conserved end residues are part of each CDR3. D genes are given only for firm matches. Clone sizes are given selectively: once, few, many, or a class where the clone is expanded.

V gene	clone size	J gene	D gene	CDR3 protein	CDR3 DNA
TRBV6-4	.	TRBJ2-2	TRBD2	CASSDGASGNLLNTGELFF	TGTGCCAGCAGTGACGGGGCTAGCGGGAACTTACTGAACACCGGGGAGCTGTTTTTT
TRBV18	.	TRBJ1-1	.	CASSPPRLVNTEAFF	TGTGCCAGCTCACCGCCGAGGCTCGTGAACACTGAAGCTTTCTTT
TRBV28	.	TRBJ1-5	.	CASSLYRDWGLGGNQPQHF	TGTGCCAGCAGTTTATACAGGGATTGGGGATTGGGTGGCAATCAGCCCCAGCATTTT
TRBV9	.	TRBJ1-2	.	CASSVADTPRPGYTF	TGTGCCAGCAGCGTAGCGGATACGCCACGGCCTGGCTACACCTTC
TRBV6-4	.	TRBJ1-5	.	CASSPIGGYQPQHF	TGTGCCAGCAGTCCTATAGGGGGGTATCAGCCCCAGCATTTT
TRBV5-6	.	TRBJ2-1	.	CASSLRTGRARQFF	TGTGCCAGCAGCCTTCGGACTGGCAGAGCCAGGCAGTTCTTC
TRBV5-1	once	TRBJ2-3	.	CASSLEVRNTQYF	TGCGCCAGCAGCTTGGAGGTTAGAAATACGCAGTATTTT
TRBV19	few	TRBJ1-5	.	CASSTPGWDEQPQHF	TGTGCCAGTAGTACCCCCGGGTGGGATGAGCAGCCCCAGCATTTT
TRBV19	.	TRBJ2-5	.	CASSPQGRETQYF	TGTGCCAGTAGCCCTCAGGGTCGGGAGACCCAGTACTTC
TRBV4-2	few	TRBJ2-2	TRBD2	CASSQDKRGTRGELFF	TGTGCCAGCAGCCAAGACAAGCGGGGGACGCGCGGGGAGTTGTTTTTT
TRBV11-2	.	TRBJ2-7	.	CASSLRTGAPYEQYF	TGTGCCAGCAGCTTAAGAACAGGAGCGCCCTACGAGCAGTACTTC
TRBV10-2	.	TRBJ2-5	.	CASSVLGWGRETQYF	TGCGCCAGCAGTGTTTTAGGATGGGGCAGAGAGACCCAGTACTTC
TRBV19	.	TRBJ2-3	TRBD2	CASSSGTSGGGDTQYF	TGTGCCAGTAGTTCCGGGACTAGCGGGGGAGGCGATACGCAGTATTTT
TRBV6-5	.	TRBJ1-2	.	CATEGGLGSYGYTF	TGTGCCACCGAGGGGGGACTAGGTTCTTATGGCTACACCTTC
TRBV11-2	once	TRBJ2-1	.	CASSFAGYNEQFF	TGTGCCAGCAGCTTTGCAGGATACAATGAGCAGTTCTTC
TRBV5-1	.	TRBJ1-2	.	CASSLTYNYGYTF	TGCGCCAGCAGCTTGACCTATAACTATGGCTACACCTTC
TRBV11-2	.	TRBJ2-5	.	CASSFRTPQETQYF	TGTGCCAGCAGCTTTCGGACACCCCAAGAGACCCAGTACTTC
TRBV5-1	few	TRBJ1-3	.	CASSPGGSVNTIYF	TGCGCCAGCAGCCCTGGGGGAAGTGTGAACACCATATATTTT
TRBV2	.	TRBJ1-1	TRBD1	CARLDRGKGTEAFF	TGTGCCAGGCTCGACAGGGGTAAGGGCACTGAAGCTTTCTTT
TRBV7-2	.	TRBJ2-4	.	CASTTWMGDIQYF	TGTGCCAGCACTACTTGGATGGGGGACATTCAGTACTTC
TRBV9	.	TRBJ1-3	.	CASSVGFGGNGNTIYF	TGTGCCAGCAGCGTAGGGTTCGGGGGGAACGGAAACACCATATATTTT
TRBV27	once	TRBJ1-3	.	CASRDLAGNTIYF	TGTGCCTCCCGGGATCTGGCTGGAAACACCATATATTTT
TRBV15	.	TRBJ1-3	.	CATSRGNPRTGNTIYF	TGTGCCACCAGCAGAGGGAATCCTAGGACTGGAAACACCATATATTTT
TRBV18	.	TRBJ2-3	.	CASQDTDTQYF	TGTGCCAGCCAAGACACAGATACGCAGTATTTT
TRBV4-1	.	TRBJ1-2	.	CASSPGYGYTF	TGCGCCAGCAGCCCAGGTTATGGCTACACCTTC
TRBV7-8	once	TRBJ1-2	TRBD1	CASSPGQGENYGYTF	TGTGCCAGCAGCCCCGGACAGGGAGAGAACTATGGCTACACCTTC
TRBV19	.	TRBJ1-4	.	CASSIGREKLFF	TGTGCCAGTAGTATCGGGAGAGAAAAACTGTTTTTT
TRBV28	.	TRBJ1-2	TRBD1	CASSPGTGGGYGYTF	TGTGCCAGCAGTCCCGGGACAGGGGGCGGCTATGGCTACACCTTC
TRBV5-4	.	TRBJ2-3	.	CASSLGLTSTDTQYF	TGTGCCAGCAGCCTAGGACTGACTAGCACAGATACGCAGTATTTT
TRBV5-6	.	TRBJ1-1	.	CASSDWTVTEAFF	TGTGCCAGCAGCGACTGGACAGTAACTGAAGCTTTCTTT
TRBV6-5	.	TRBJ1-5	.	CASSTGLQPQHF	TGTGCCAGTTCGACAGGACTACAGCCCCAGCATTTT
TRBV6-5	.	TRBJ2-5	TRBD1	CASPPGQGPLGTQYF	TGTGCCAGCCCTCCGGGACAGGGGCCCTTGGGGACCCAGTACTTC
TRBV5-1	.	TRBJ1-3	.	CASSFKRGAGNTIYF	TGCGCCAGCAGCTTCAAGAGGGGGGCTGGAAACACCATATATTTT
TRBV4-1	.	TRBJ1-6	TRBD1	CASSPGTESYNSPLHF	TGCGCCAGCAGCCCCGGGACAGAGTCTTATAATTCACCCCTCCACTTT
TRBV7-9	.	TRBJ2-3	TRBD1	CASSSPGQHTQYF	TGTGCCAGCAGCTCGCCGGGACAGCATACGCAGTATTTT
TRBV5-1	.	TRBJ1-2	.	CASSLYQTNYGYTF	TGCGCCAGCAGCTTATACCAGACTAACTATGGCTACACCTTC
TRBV6-5	.	TRBJ2-3	.	CASSYSAATDTQYF	TGTGCCAGCAGTTACTCGGCAGCCACAGATACGCAGTATTTT
TRBV19	.	TRBJ1-1	.	CASSISVGRPSEAFF	TGTGCCAGTAGTATATCGGTCGGGAGGCCTTCTGAAGCTTTCTTT
TRBV7-9	.	TRBJ1-2	TRBD1	CASSEDRGYGYTF	TGTGCCAGCAGCGAGGACAGGGGCTATGGCTACACCTTC
TRBV9	.	TRBJ1-2	TRBD1	CASSVGGQDYGYTF	TGTGCCAGCAGCGTAGGGGGACAGGACTATGGCTACACCTTC
TRBV7-9	.	TRBJ1-5	TRBD1	CASSALTGGGQPQHF	TGTGCCAGCAGCGCCCTAACAGGGGGCGGGCAGCCCCAGCATTTT
TRBV5-4	.	TRBJ2-2	.	CASSPGGGELFF	TGTGCCAGCAGCCCCGGGGGCGGGGAGCTGTTTTTT
TRBV7-9	few	TRBJ1-2	.	CASSLGHDGYTF	TGTGCCAGCAGCTTAGGCCATGACGGCTACACCTTC
TRBV30	.	TRBJ1-1	.	CALGGGTEAFF	TGTGCCCTTGGTGGGGGGACTGAAGCTTTCTTT
TRBV2	.	TRBJ2-4	.	CASSEASGGGLNIQYF	TGTGCCAGCAGTGAAGCTAGTGGAGGGGGCTTAAACATTCAGTACTTC
TRBV11-2	.	TRBJ1-3	.	CASSPRNTIYF	TGTGCCAGCAGCCCGCGAAACACCATATATTTT
TRBV11-2	.	TRBJ1-4	.	CASSLGEKLFF	TGTGCCAGCAGCTTAGGTGAAAAACTGTTTTTT
TRBV6-4	once	TRBJ2-1	TRBD2	CASSPGTSGGNEQFF	TGTGCCAGCAGTCCCGGGACTAGCGGGGGGAATGAGCAGTTCTTC
TRBV15	.	TRBJ1-6	.	CATSPTEPIQGLTPLHF	TGTGCCACCAGCCCCACTGAACCGATACAGGGTCTAACACCCCTCCACTTT
TRBV12-3/TRBV12-4	.	TRBJ1-1	.	CASTQGSEAFF	TGTGCCAGCACCCAGGGATCTGAAGCTTTCTTT
TRBV5-1	.	TRBJ1-3	.	CASSRAVNSGNTIYF	TGCGCCAGCAGTCGCGCGGTCAACTCTGGAAACACCATATATTTT
TRBV7-8	.	TRBJ1-2	.	CASSLKQGSNYGYTF	TGTGCCAGCAGCTTAAAACAGGGTTCAAACTATGGCTACACCTTC